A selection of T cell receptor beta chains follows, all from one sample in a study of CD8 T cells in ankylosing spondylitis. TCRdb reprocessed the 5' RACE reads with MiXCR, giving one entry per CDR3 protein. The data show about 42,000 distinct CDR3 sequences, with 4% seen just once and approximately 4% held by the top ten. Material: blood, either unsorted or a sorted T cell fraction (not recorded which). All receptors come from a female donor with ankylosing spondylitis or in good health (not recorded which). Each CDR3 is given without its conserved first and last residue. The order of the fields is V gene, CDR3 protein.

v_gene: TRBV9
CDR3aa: ASSVGGAGANTGELF

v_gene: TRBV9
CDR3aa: ASTPGGSTDTQY

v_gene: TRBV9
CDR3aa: ASSAVQGYYGYT

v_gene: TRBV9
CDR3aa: ASSRGGGRAGAYEQY

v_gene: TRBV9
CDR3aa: ASSGGTGGTEAF

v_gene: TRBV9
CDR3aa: ASSVAGESYEQY

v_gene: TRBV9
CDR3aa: ASSGERRFYTDTQY

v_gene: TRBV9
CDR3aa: ASSVEGLGGYT

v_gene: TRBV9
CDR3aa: ASSSGRETRTETQY

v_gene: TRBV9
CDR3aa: ASSPTAGTRTYNEQF

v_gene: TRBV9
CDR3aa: ASSSRDRDQPQH

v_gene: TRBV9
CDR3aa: ASNPAGTGTYEQY

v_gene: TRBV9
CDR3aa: ASSVVGSGANTGELF

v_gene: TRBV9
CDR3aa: ASSVEGTGELF

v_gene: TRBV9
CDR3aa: ASSVAGSGNNEQF

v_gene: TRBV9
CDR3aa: ASSVEGTTWNEQF

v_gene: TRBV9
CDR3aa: ASSGTSGVETQY

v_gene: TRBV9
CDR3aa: ASSVVEGSNTEAF

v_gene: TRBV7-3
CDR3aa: ASSLSYKTSVGTGELF

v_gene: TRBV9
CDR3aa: ASSVGTGRDKNTEAF

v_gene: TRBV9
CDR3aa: ASSADSSGNTIY

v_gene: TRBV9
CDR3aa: ASNVGGPIQETQY

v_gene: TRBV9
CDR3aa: ASSVVATSYGELF

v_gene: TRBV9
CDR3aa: ASSAPDRDNEQF

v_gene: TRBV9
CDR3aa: ASSVERGGPNEQF

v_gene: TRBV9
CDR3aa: ASRGDGNSPLH

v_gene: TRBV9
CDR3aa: ASSVVGGADEQF

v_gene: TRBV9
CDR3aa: ASSASSGGAKETQY

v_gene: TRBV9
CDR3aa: ASSYGTGGTDTQY

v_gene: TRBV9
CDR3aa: ASSDRLAGGTGELF

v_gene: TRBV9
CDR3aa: ASSVEGIPGELF